Listed below are T cell receptor beta chains from one sample, sequenced in a study of shared clonotypes between healthy human individuals. Measured with immunoSEQ multiplex PCR; TCRdb has only the in-frame clones, and not every one. The sample gives about 2.4 million clones, about 92% of which show up once; over 0.12% is in the top ten. Sequences were obtained from naive CD4+ T cells sorted from blood. All receptors derive from a man aged 18 to 29 in good health. Each CDR3 is given with its conserved first and last residue. Each record gives: J gene, D gene, clone size, V gene, CDR3 protein, CDR3 DNA. D genes are given only for firm matches. A row's size may be missing; if present it is once, few, many or a size class.

TRBJ1-3	TRBD1	NA	TRBV30	CAWDAGDRVTGNTIYF	TGTGCCTGGGACGCCGGGGACAGGGTTACTGGAAACACCATATATTTT
TRBJ1-4	TRBD1	NA	TRBV4-1	CASSQGQGPTEKLFF	TGCGCCAGCAGCCAAGGACAGGGTCCTACTGAAAAACTGTTTTTT
TRBJ2-3	NA	NA	TRBV5-1	CASSLEGLGTDTQYF	TGCGCCAGCAGCTTGGAGGGCTTGGGCACAGATACGCAGTATTTT
TRBJ1-2	NA	NA	TRBV6-5	CASSPTGYGYTF	TGTGCCAGCAGTCCCACCGGGTATGGCTACACCTTC
TRBJ2-3	NA	NA	TRBV10-2	CASRRPAGDTQYF	TGCGCCAGCCGGCGGCCGGCGGGAGATACGCAGTATTTT
TRBJ2-7	NA	NA	TRBV10-3	CATREQGTYEQYF	TGTGCCACCCGGGAACAGGGCACCTACGAGCAGTACTTC
TRBJ2-5	NA	NA	TRBV7-9	CASSRGQQETQYF	TGTGCCAGCAGCCGAGGGCAGCAAGAGACCCAGTACTTC
TRBJ1-4	TRBD1	NA	TRBV27	CASSFSRDRGNEKLFF	TGTGCCAGCAGTTTCTCCCGGGACAGGGGTAATGAAAAACTGTTTTTT
TRBJ2-5	TRBD1	NA	TRBV5-1	CASSLVGQGAGETQYF	TGCGCCAGCAGCTTGGTTGGACAGGGGGCCGGGGAGACCCAGTACTTC
TRBJ1-1	NA	NA	TRBV5-1	CASSHDSYTEAFF	TGCGCCAGCAGCCACGACAGCTACACTGAAGCTTTCTTT
TRBJ2-2	NA	NA	TRBV6-1	CASSSPGARGELFF	TGTGCCAGCAGTTCCCCTGGCGCCCGCGGGGAGCTGTTTTTT
TRBJ2-3	NA	once	TRBV28	CASSLGTSTDTQYF	TGTGCCAGCAGCCTCGGGACCAGTACAGATACGCAGTATTTT
TRBJ2-3	NA	NA	TRBV25-1	CASSPVRSTDTQYF	TGTGCCAGCAGCCCGGTTCGCAGCACAGATACGCAGTATTTT
TRBJ1-4	NA	once	TRBV27	CASSPRSPTNEKLFF	TGTGCCAGCAGTCCCCGCAGCCCAACTAATGAAAAACTGTTTTTT
TRBJ2-3	TRBD1	NA	TRBV9	CASSVRTGQSTDTQYF	TGTGCCAGCAGCGTGAGAACGGGACAGAGCACAGATACGCAGTATTTT
TRBJ1-5	NA	NA	TRBV5-5	CASSFTDNQPQHF	TGTGCCAGCAGCTTTACAGACAATCAGCCCCAGCATTTT
TRBJ2-3	TRBD1	NA	TRBV18	CASSPGTGMTDTQYF	TGTGCCAGCTCACCCGGGACAGGGATGACAGATACGCAGTATTTT
TRBJ2-7	TRBD1	NA	TRBV2	CASRQDPGTGGSGEQYF	TGTGCCAGCAGACAGGATCCCGGGACAGGGGGGTCGGGTGAGCAGTACTTC
TRBJ2-7	TRBD1	NA	TRBV2	CASSPGTGYEQYF	TGTGCCAGCAGTCCCGGGACAGGGTACGAGCAGTACTTC
TRBJ1-4	NA	few	TRBV30	CAWSVGGTNEKLFF	TGTGCCTGGAGTGTAGGGGGGACTAATGAAAAACTGTTTTTT
TRBJ2-5	NA	NA	TRBV19	CASSIGLRLYQETQYF	TGTGCCAGTAGTATCGGCCTCCGCCTGTACCAAGAGACCCAGTACTTC
TRBJ2-1	NA	NA	TRBV5-1	CASSFREEQFF	TGCGCCAGCAGCTTCAGGGAAGAGCAGTTCTTC
TRBJ2-7	NA	NA	TRBV6-5	CASSSFMGQRAYEQYF	TGTGCCAGCAGTTCCTTTATGGGACAGCGGGCCTACGAGCAGTACTTC
TRBJ2-7	NA	few	TRBV6-5	CASRAQYSSYEQYF	TGTGCCAGCAGGGCCCAGTACAGCTCCTACGAGCAGTACTTC
TRBJ2-7	TRBD1	NA	TRBV5-6	CASSLRWDRDDEQYF	TGTGCCAGCAGCTTGAGATGGGACAGGGATGACGAGCAGTACTTC
TRBJ2-5	NA	once	TRBV6-5	CASSSGGLVTQYF	TGTGCCAGCAGCTCCGGGGGACTCGTGACCCAGTACTTC
TRBJ2-7	TRBD2	NA	TRBV5-1	CASRGQGLEEQYF	TGCGCCAGCAGGGGTCAGGGACTAGAAGAGCAGTACTTC
TRBJ1-1	NA	NA	TRBV7-8	CASSLGTQGIGTEAFF	TGTGCCAGCAGCTTAGGAACTCAGGGAATCGGAACTGAAGCTTTCTTT
TRBJ1-5	NA	NA	TRBV19	CASSTSHQPQHF	TGTGCCAGTAGTACCTCACACCAGCCCCAGCATTTT
TRBJ2-7	TRBD2	NA	TRBV2	CASSELKGGSGSYSEQYF	TGTGCCAGCAGTGAACTCAAGGGGGGGAGCGGGAGTTACTCCGAGCAGTACTTC
TRBJ1-5	NA	few	TRBV2	CASSDSFRWQPQHF	TGTGCCAGCAGTGATAGTTTCAGGTGGCAGCCCCAGCATTTT
TRBJ1-1	NA	NA	TRBV7-9	CASSLVPGGTEAFF	TGTGCCAGCAGCTTAGTTCCCGGGGGGACTGAAGCTTTCTTT
TRBJ2-7	NA	NA	TRBV5-1	CASSLAPDPLYEQYF	TGCGCCAGCAGCTTGGCCCCGGACCCTCTATACGAGCAGTACTTC